Below are 3 T cell receptor beta chains sequenced from a single sample in a study of cytomegalovirus exposure and HLA in healthy donors. The PCR ran on 60 Vbeta and 13 Jbeta primers. TCRdb's copy holds only in-frame clones and misses some; the assay was immunoSEQ multiplex PCR. The top ten hold roughly 2% of the sample, which has approximately 150,000 clones, 79% seen once. Sequenced input: PBMCs. The receptors come from a man aged 35 to 55 in good health and CMV-seronegative.

This rearrangement joins TRBV28 to TRBJ2-7, with 7 positions matching TRBD1. Losses at the gene ends were 6 bases for V and 5 bases for J; bases not matched to a gene: 10. Germline V gene sequence: CDR1 MDHEN, CDR2 SYDVKM. CDR3 length: 14 amino acids. Here the CDR3 DNA reads TGTGCCAGCAGAACTAACAGGGGTTCTCACGAGCAGTACTTC. It codes for CASRTNRGSHEQYF.

CDR3 region: CASSLQLTNTEAFF. CDR3 DNA: TGTGCCAGCAGCCTACAGCTTACGAACACTGAAGCTTTCTTT. The chain combines TRBV5-6 with TRBJ1-1; unclear D gene. This CDR3 contains 14 residues. V lost 4 bases, J lost 1 base, and 11 bases lay in between. Per germline, CDR1 SGHDT and CDR2 YYEEEE.

This chain links TRBV28 with TRBJ2-3, with 8 bases aligning to TRBD2. The CDR3 covers 14 residues. Losses at the gene ends were 6 bases for V and 8 bases for J; bases not matched to a gene: 10. Germline-derived CDR1 and CDR2 are MDHEN and SYDVKM. For the CDR3, the DNA is TGTGCCAGCAGCCTAAACCTGGCGGGAGGTACGCAGTATTTT. Its translation: CASSLNLAGGTQYF.